This note documents a single T cell receptor beta chain sequence. Its recognized antigen is unknown. One base away there is no much larger clone; base qualities are not given. This record comes from a study of blood T cell repertoires in COVID-19 (dated by TCRdb to about 2020). Concerning the study at large: The collaborator samples originated in the United States, Italy and Spain and spanned the acute and convalescent phases of COVID-19. Nearly every sample came with metadata listing a de-identified subject ID, COVID-19 status, age in years and sex. Where available, HLA class I and class II types were taken from metadata supplied by the sample provider and were not determined by assay-based typing. The repertoires were released in a freely available public database meant as a resource for research on the immune response to SARS-CoV-2. The material from the prospective study consisted of cDNA or gDNA derived from T cells, B-cell-depleted T cells, or PBMCs. Samples were obtained from the ongoing ImmuneRACE study (first 160 participants) and from some 1,300 subjects provided by 6 global collaborators. The dataset comprised deeply sampled blood TCRbeta repertoires from subjects exposed to, actively infected with, or recovered from COVID-19.

TCRbeta CDR3 regions were amplified from genomic DNA using the immunoSEQ Assay, a bias-controlled multiplex PCR. Concerning the study's data processing: Within the assay, amplification of reference gene primers was used to estimate how many nucleated cells each sample contained. To quantify the absolute abundance of each unique TCRbeta CDR3 rearrangement, sequence reads were collapsed and filtered. For each sample, productive Simpson clonality was calculated as the square root of Simpson's diversity index over productive rearrangements. TCRdb holds this immuneACCESS table with in-frame rearrangements only. Some clones are missing; in checked studies, unresolved V genes explain under half, and the rest has no known cause. The V and J calls and clone size were taken over from that table, and D and trimming were inferred from the DNA. The sample profile shows around 270,000 clones; around 85% of them were found once. The ten largest clonotypes hold 0.85% to 0.9% of the sample.

One collaborating source in Seattle enrolled patients while the patients were actively infected and followed the patients over time throughout the course of disease. The collaborating institutions used their own protocols to collect whole blood in K2EDTA tubes. For TCRbeta analysis, collaborator samples were shipped as frozen whole blood, as isolated PBMCs, or as DNA extracted from either sample type. Findings and caveats that apply to the study as a whole: Clinical and demographic metadata were provided uncurated, with the amount varying by source and participant.

Looking up the germline V gene yields CDR1 SGHTA and CDR2 FQGNSA. The CDR3 has 15 amino acids, counting the end cysteine and phenylalanine. The DNA shown is the 45-base CDR3, in frame from base 1. A distance of 18 bases separates the germline ends of V and J, which lose 5 bases and 4 bases respectively. The chain is encoded by TRBV7-2 joined to TRBJ2-7, with TRBD2 as a weak D call on 6 bases. This sequence originates from a human donor with COVID-19, enrolled during active disease. The donor label of this sample is uncertain. The specimen was peripheral blood. CDR3 region: CASSPHRAGPYEQYF. The DNA reads as follows: TGTGCCAGCAGCCCCCACCGGGCGGGGCCGTACGAGCAGTACTTC.